Listed here are 22 T cell receptor beta chains from one sample, sequenced in a study of neurological immune-mediated disorders. A single record per CDR3 protein comes from TCRdb applying MiXCR to the 5' RACE reads. The sample yields roughly 120,000 distinct CDR3 sequences, roughly 3.2% seen once. Sequencing was carried out using PBMCs. These receptors all stem from a woman aged 25 to 45 with multiple sclerosis.

This clonotype has a handful of counts. The DNA of the CDR3 is TGCGCCAGCAGCTTGGTCGGGGACGAGCAGTACTTC. This translates into CASSLVGDEQYF. The V gene is TRBV5-1, the J gene TRBJ2-7; TRBD2 might be the D (5 bases). The germline gives CDR1 SGHRS, CDR2 YFSETQ. V lost 0 bases, J lost 5 bases, and 6 bases lay in between. This CDR3 has 12 residues.

This clonotype has ten or more counts. The chain links TRBV20-1 to TRBJ2-2, with TRBD1 as a possible D gene (5 bases). The CDR3 spans 13 residues. Germline CDR1 reads DFQATT; CDR2 reads SNEGSKA (reference sequence). V lost 6 bases and J lost 3, with 11 bases in between. The CDR3 nucleotides read TGCAGTGCCGAGAAGGGGTACACCGGGGAGCTGTTTTTT. This sequence encodes CSAEKGYTGELFF.

This clonotype has ten or more counts. The rearrangement joins TRBV7-2 to TRBJ2-7, with D possibly matching TRBD2 (6 bases). CDR1 and CDR2 from the germline V gene are SGHTA and FQGNSA. V was cut by 2 bases and J by 3 bases, with 17 bases left in between. The CDR3 has 16 residues. DNA for the CDR3: TGTGCCAGCAGCTTAATCAGGGAATGGGGACTCTACGAGCAGTACTTC. Its translation: CASSLIREWGLYEQYF.

The J gene is TRBJ2-7, the V gene TRBV3-1; D unresolved. The CDR3 contains 15 residues. V was cut by 1 base and J by 7 bases, with 17 bases left in between. Germline lookup yields CDR1 LGHDT and CDR2 YNNKEL (reference sequence). This chain's CDR3 is CASSQGQTSNWEQYF. The CDR3 DNA reads TGTGCCAGCAGCCAAGGGCAGACAAGTAACTGGGAGCAGTACTTC.

At least ten counts were recorded for this clonotype. The rearrangement links TRBV20-1 to TRBJ1-1; D may be TRBD1 (6 bases). Germline CDR1 reads DFQATT; CDR2 reads SNEGSKA (reference sequence). V was trimmed by 5 bases and J by 1 base, leaving 20 bases between them. The CDR3 extends over 16 amino acids. CDR3 sequence: CSASFRDMRRNTEAFF. The CDR3 nucleotides are TGCAGTGCTTCCTTCCGGGACATGAGGCGGAACACTGAAGCTTTCTTT.

This clonotype was observed at least ten times. V usage is TRBV6-5 and J usage is TRBJ2-7; TRBD2 is a possible D gene (6 bases). The CDR3 runs to 15 residues. Per germline, CDR1 MNHEY and CDR2 SVGAGI. The ends were cut back, 1 base at V and 5 bases at J, with 15 bases in the middle. The CDR3 DNA follows: TGTGCCAGCAGTTACTTACCGGGGGAGTTCAACGAGCAGTACTTC. Amino acid sequence: CASSYLPGEFNEQYF.

In this sample, this clonotype turned up many times. The CDR3 DNA reads as TGTGCCAGCAGCTTAGGCCCCCAGGGACGGGGTGAAAAACTGTTTTTT. Translation: CASSLGPQGRGEKLFF. The chain has TRBV7-9 and TRBJ1-4; a weak D match, TRBD1 (5 bases). Per the germline V gene, CDR1 is SEHNR and CDR2 is FQNEAQ (reference sequence). The CDR3 covers 16 residues. Trimming removed 1 base from V and 7 bases from J, with 16 bases in between.

This clonotype was found many times. This sequence joins TRBV20-1 and TRBJ2-7, with D possibly matching TRBD2 (6 bases). CDR1 DFQATT and CDR2 SNEGSKA come from the germline V gene (reference sequence). This CDR3 has 13 amino acids. The V gene lost 2 bases and the J gene lost 5 bases, with 13 bases spanning the gap. CDR3 coding DNA: TGCAGTGCTAGACGCGGGGCTAAAGACGAGCAGTACTTC. Translated, it gives CSARRGAKDEQYF.

This clonotype was seen ten or more times. The chain is built from TRBV5-5 and TRBJ2-5, with D possibly being TRBD1 (5 bases). Trimming removed 4 bases from V and 4 bases from J, with 20 bases in between. The V gene's germline CDR1 is SGHKS and CDR2 YYEKEE (reference sequence). The length of the CDR3 is 16 residues. This chain's CDR3 is CASSTRFGAGIETQYF. CDR3 bases: TGTGCCAGCAGCACCCGCTTTGGGGCCGGAATAGAGACCCAGTACTTC.

This clonotype was seen at least ten times. The rearrangement uses TRBV5-1 and TRBJ1-1; 9 bases align to TRBD1. The ends lost 3 bases at V and 5 bases at J; junction bases unmatched: 8. CDR1 is SGHRS, CDR2 YFSETQ, per germline. CDR3 length: 15 amino acids. The CDR3 sequence: CASSSATGGRTEAFF. The CDR3 DNA sequence: TGCGCCAGCAGCTCAGCGACAGGGGGGAGGACTGAAGCTTTCTTT.

This clonotype came up many times. This chain uses TRBV30 with TRBJ2-1, with 13 bases fitting TRBD2. This CDR3 region has 15 residues. V lost 5 bases and J lost 11; bases outside the gene matches: 12. Germline V gives CDR1 GTSNPN, CDR2 SVGIG (reference sequence). CDR3 residues: CAWDLGTSGITKQFF. DNA for the CDR3: TGTGCCTGGGACCTTGGGACTAGCGGGATAACTAAGCAGTTCTTC.

This clonotype was seen at least ten times. The chain links TRBV20-1 to TRBJ2-3; no clear D gene. V gave up 6 bases and J gave up 5 bases, with 15 bases separating them. CDR3 size: 13 residues. The V gene's germline CDR1 is DFQATT and CDR2 SNEGSKA (reference sequence). Here the CDR3 reads CSAGPPAGDTQYF. For the CDR3, the DNA is TGCAGTGCCGGGCCCCCGGCCGGAGATACGCAGTATTTT.

There are many counts of this clonotype. The chain joins TRBV9 to TRBJ2-2; 14 bases are a match to TRBD2. Germline CDR1 SGDLS, CDR2 YYNGEE. With 5 bases clipped from V and 1 base from J, the junction kept 10 bases outside the gene matches. The CDR3 covers 19 residues. The CDR3 coding sequence is TGTGCCAGCAGTCAAAGGAGACTAGCGGGGGGGAGGAACACCGGGGAGCTGTTTTTT. It translates to CASSQRRLAGGRNTGELFF.

Worth noting for this clonotype: A much larger clonotype is one base distant, so this may be a read error. The chain is built from TRBV19 and TRBJ2-1, with a possible D match to TRBD2 (6 bases). This CDR3 has 12 residues. Germline V gives CDR1 LNHDA, CDR2 SQIVND (reference sequence). The CDR3 protein is CDSSTAGKAWFF. CDR3 bases: TGTGACAGTAGTACCGCGGGGAAGGCTTGGTTCTTC.

This clonotype occurred many times. The chain employs TRBV7-8 and TRBJ2-7; D is unresolved. Germline loops: CDR1 SGHVS, CDR2 FQNEAQ. CDR3 length: 17 residues. With 3 bases removed from V and 7 bases from J, the gap between germline ends came to 25 bases. The CDR3 DNA follows: TGTGCCAGCAGCTTCTCCCTGACGGGCGGAACAACCCTTGAGCAGTACTTC. Encoded protein: CASSFSLTGGTTLEQYF. Supplemented by reference TRBV7-8 and TRBJ2-7, the full variable domain reads GAGVSQSPRYKVAKRGQDVALRCDPISGHVSLFWYQQALGQGPEFLTYFQNEAQLDKSGLPSDRFFAERPEGSVSTLKIQRTQQEDSAVYLCASSFSLTGGTTLEQYFGPGTRLTVT.

V is TRBV18 and J is TRBJ2-7, with D perhaps TRBD1 (6 bases). V lost 4 bases and J 5 bases, leaving 6 bases between the germline ends. The CDR3 is made up of 11 amino acids. The germline gives CDR1 KGHSH, CDR2 LQKENI. The CDR3 here is CASSQGDEQYF. The CDR3 region has the DNA TGTGCCAGCTCACAGGGGGACGAGCAGTACTTC. Full variable domain (rest looked up from reference TRBV18 and TRBJ2-7): NAGVMQNPRHLVRRRGQEARLRCSPMKGHSHVYWYRQLPEEGLKFMVYLQKENIIDESGMPKERFSAEFPKEGPSILRIQQVVRGDSAAYFCASSQGDEQYFGPGTRLTVT.

This clonotype was observed many times. The chain carries TRBV7-9 and TRBJ1-2; D not certain. V lost 1 base to trimming and J lost 6 bases, with 15 bases between them. The CDR3 totals 15 residues. The germline CDR1 and CDR2 sequences are SEHNR and FQNEAQ (reference sequence). The CDR3 coding sequence is TGTGCCAGCAGCTTAGGACCGCGGGGAGTGGATGGCTACACCTTC. It is translated as CASSLGPRGVDGYTF. The full variable domain, completed using reference TRBV7-9 and TRBJ1-2, is DTGVSQNPRHKITKRGQNVTFRCDPISEHNRLYWYRQTLGQGPEFLTYFQNEAQLEKSRLLSDRFSAERPKGSFSTLEIQRTEQGDSAMYLCASSLGPRGVDGYTFGSGTRLTVV.

This clonotype was counted many times. The chain uses TRBV7-2 and TRBJ1-2, with a possible D match to TRBD1 (6 bases). Per the germline V gene, CDR1 is SGHTA and CDR2 is FQGNSA. V was pared by 6 bases and J by 7 bases, with 9 bases between. There are 11 residues in the CDR3. In DNA, the CDR3 is TGTGCCAGCAGACTAGGGGGTGGCTACACCTTC. Its translation is CASRLGGGYTF. Variable domain in full (rest from reference TRBV7-2 and TRBJ1-2): GAGVSQSPSNKVTEKGKDVELRCDPISGHTALYWYRQSLGQGLEFLIYFQGNSAPDKSGLPSDRFSAERTGGSVSTLTIQRTQQEDSAVYLCASRLGGGYTFGSGTRLTVV.

This clonotype appeared a few times. V gene TRBV5-1 combines with J gene TRBJ1-6, with a possible D match to TRBD1 (6 bases). Trimming left V 5 bases short and J 7 bases short, with 19 bases between. The CDR3 runs to 16 residues. Germline lookup yields CDR1 SGHRS and CDR2 YFSETQ. The CDR3 protein is CASRVSAGQTNSPLHF. DNA for the CDR3: TGCGCCAGCAGGGTAAGCGCAGGACAGACAAATTCACCCCTCCACTTT.

This clonotype appeared many times. This rearrangement joins TRBV6-6 to TRBJ2-7; D remains unclear. The CDR3 has 11 amino acids. The V end was cut by 6 bases, the J end by 6 bases, with 9 bases between. Germline CDR1 reads MNHNY; CDR2 reads SVGAGI (reference sequence). CDR3 bases: TGTGCCAGCAGATCGACGTTCGAGCAGTACTTC. Its protein is CASRSTFEQYF.

Concerning this clonotype itself: A read error is possible here, since a much larger clone lies one base away. The genes are TRBV5-6 and TRBJ2-7; D tentatively fits TRBD1 or TRBD2 (6 bases each). This CDR3 has 16 amino acids. Per the germline V gene, CDR1 is SGHDT and CDR2 is YYEEEE. Trimming left V 1 base short and J 3 bases short, with 17 bases between. Here the CDR3 DNA reads TGTGCCAGCAGCTTGACCGGCGGCAGGGGACTCTACGAGCAGTACTTC. It specifies CASSLTGGRGLYEQYF.

At least ten counts were recorded for this clonotype. The chain is built from TRBV20-1 and TRBJ1-6; TRBD1 might be the D (5 bases). V dropped 3 bases and J dropped 6 bases, with 12 bases sitting between them. Germline CDR1 is DFQATT and CDR2 is SNEGSKA (reference sequence). This CDR3 is built from 14 residues. CDR3 nucleotides: TGCAGTGCTAGTCCCGGGACGGCTAATTCACCCCTCCACTTT. Protein sequence: CSASPGTANSPLHF.